This entry lists 17 T cell receptor beta chains sequenced from one sample in a study of blood T cell repertoires in COVID-19. Sequenced by immunoSEQ multiplex PCR; TCRdb stores in-frame clones only, minus some. This table has around 140,000 clones, approximately 84% appearing once. The sequenced material came from peripheral blood. The source is a woman aged 80 or older with acute or convalescent COVID-19.

The chain combines TRBV19 with TRBJ1-3, with unresolved D. V lost 0 bases and J lost 2, with 11 bases in between. Looked up from germline, CDR1 is LNHDA and CDR2 is SQIVND (reference sequence). The length of the CDR3 is 16 residues. Here the CDR3 DNA reads TGTGCCAGTAGTATAGATTCCGCGGGCGCTGGAAACACCATATATTTT. Its translation is CASSIDSAGAGNTIYF.

The genes are TRBV6-2 or TRBV6-3 and TRBJ1-3; no clear D gene. Trimming cost V 1 base and J 3 bases, with 10 bases left between them. Germline V gene sequence: CDR1 MNHEY, CDR2 SVGEGT. This CDR3 has 15 residues. The CDR3 spells CASSYFRLHGNTIYF. The CDR3 bases are TGTGCCAGCAGTTACTTCCGACTCCATGGAAACACCATATATTTT.

This clone appeared a single time. The chain has TRBV7-8 and TRBJ2-5; 8 positions match TRBD2. The junction had 7 bases not matched to a gene; V was cut back by 6 bases and J by 1 base. This CDR3 contains 15 residues. From germline, CDR1 is SGHVS and CDR2 FQNEAQ. This CDR3 is CASRRSGGLQETQYF. The CDR3 region has the DNA TGTGCCAGCAGACGGAGCGGGGGCCTCCAAGAGACCCAGTACTTC.

There are a few counts of this clone. V and J are TRBV12-3 or TRBV12-4 and TRBJ2-2; D is uncertain. The CDR3 is 11 residues long. The V end lost 8 bases, the J end lost 9 bases, and 10 bases lay between the germline ends. The CDR3 bases are TGTGCCAGCTCGGTTTTCCGGGAGCTGTTTTTT. It encodes CASSVFRELFF.

The chain links TRBV13 to TRBJ2-2; 10 nucleotides line up with TRBD1. Looked up from germline, CDR1 is PRHDT and CDR2 is FYEKMQ (reference sequence). The V segment lost 5 bases and the J segment 4 bases; nucleotides outside the gene matches: 4. The CDR3 spans 15 residues. The CDR3 nucleotides are TGTGCCAGCAGCCAGACAGGGGGCTTCACCGGGGAGCTGTTTTTT. Protein: CASSQTGGFTGELFF.

In the case of this clone: At one boundary the junction diverges from the germline segment, which might be a read error. The V gene is TRBV7-7, the J gene TRBJ2-2; the match to TRBD1 covers 9 bases. The CDR3 runs 15 residues. Germline V gene sequence: CDR1 SSHAT, CDR2 FNYEAQ (reference sequence). The CDR3 here is CASRQTGGNTGELFF. Here the CDR3 DNA reads TGTGCTAGCAGGCAAACAGGGGGCAACACCGGGGAGCTGTTTTTT.

In this sample, this clone turned up once. V gene TRBV29-1 combines with J gene TRBJ1-4; 7 positions match TRBD1. Germline V gives CDR1 SQVTM, CDR2 ANQGSEA. The CDR3 totals 13 residues. V shed 5 bases, J shed 4 bases, and the junction held 4 bases outside the gene matches. Written as DNA, the CDR3 is TGCAGCGTTAGGGGACAGAGTAATGAAAAACTGTTTTTT. Translating gives CSVRGQSNEKLFF.

In its sample, this clone was seen once. V is TRBV6-6 and J is TRBJ1-2, with D possibly being TRBD1 (5 bases). The CDR3 loop spans 13 amino acids. V shed 3 bases and J shed 3 bases, with 8 bases lying between them. Germline loops: CDR1 MNHNY, CDR2 SVGAGI (reference sequence). For the CDR3, the DNA is TGTGCCAGCAGTTATGACAGTGACTATGGCTACACCTTC. Its translation: CASSYDSDYGYTF.

This sequence joins TRBV7-2 and TRBJ1-2, with D uncertain. The CDR3 contains 14 residues. Deletions cut 1 base from V and 6 bases from J, with 12 bases between. CDR1 SGHTA and CDR2 FQGNSA come from the germline V gene. The CDR3 region is CASSLGLSADGYTF. CDR3 in DNA: TGTGCCAGCAGCTTAGGGTTATCAGCGGATGGCTACACCTTC.

CDR3 loop: CASSYRGAGETQYF. The DNA of the CDR3 is TGTGCCAGCAGTTACCGGGGGGCCGGGGAGACCCAGTACTTC. The chain combines TRBV6-2 or TRBV6-3 with TRBJ2-5, with D perhaps matching TRBD2 (7 bases). The V gene lost 2 bases and the J gene lost 5 bases, with 12 bases spanning the gap. The CDR3 has 14 amino acids. Germline V gene data show CDR1 as MNHEY and CDR2 as SVGEGT.

J is TRBJ2-5 and V is TRBV4-1; 15 bases agree with TRBD2. Germline lookup yields CDR1 MGHRA and CDR2 YSYEKL. Trimming removed 1 base from V and 2 bases from J; junction bases left unmatched: 14. This CDR3 is 21 amino acids long. CDR3 sequence: CASSQVGLAGGFFTKQETQYF. DNA for the CDR3: TGCGCCAGCAGCCAAGTGGGACTAGCGGGGGGTTTCTTTACCAAACAAGAGACCCAGTACTTC.

The chain employs TRBV23-1 and TRBJ2-7; no clear D. TRBV23-1 is labeled an ORF, and its function is uncertain. Trimming left V 1 base short and J 3 bases short, with 16 bases between. There are 16 residues in the CDR3. The CDR3 here is CASSQYEAQRYYEQYF. The CDR3 DNA follows: TGCGCCAGCAGTCAATACGAGGCCCAACGATACTACGAGCAGTACTTC.

The J gene is TRBJ1-2, the V gene TRBV18, with D maybe TRBD1 (5 bases). This CDR3 spans 14 amino acids. V was cut by 2 bases and J by 4 bases, with 11 bases left in between. Per the germline V gene, CDR1 is KGHSH and CDR2 is LQKENI. CDR3 coding DNA: TGTGCCAGCTCACCAACGGAGGGGCCCTATGGCTACACCTTC. Translating gives CASSPTEGPYGYTF.

V and J are TRBV6-5 and TRBJ1-5; 7 nucleotides agree with TRBD1. Germline V lookup: CDR1 MNHEY, CDR2 SVGAGI. The CDR3 runs to 14 residues. V dropped 4 bases and J dropped 6; count of bases not matched to a gene: 6. CDR3 bases: TGTGCCAGCAGTTCCCGGGACAGCGGTCAGCCCCAGCATTTT. Its translation: CASSSRDSGQPQHF.

This clone has a single count. The chain combines TRBV2 with TRBJ1-4, with D maybe TRBD1 (5 bases). The ends were cut back, 1 base at V and 4 bases at J, with 10 bases in the middle. Germline V gene sequence: CDR1 SNHLY, CDR2 FYNNEI. The CDR3 sequence is 15 residues long. DNA of the CDR3: TGTGCCAGCAGTGAAGACCGGGGGTTTAATGAAAAACTGTTTTTT. Translated, it gives CASSEDRGFNEKLFF.

This clone was seen a few times. The V and J genes are TRBV25-1 and TRBJ1-2; tentative D call: TRBD1 (5 bases). CDR1 and CDR2 (germline): MGHDK, SYGVNS. The CDR3 has 13 amino acids. V lost 1 base and J lost 8, with 11 bases in between. The CDR3 loop reads CASSEWGRNGYTF. DNA for the CDR3: TGTGCCAGCAGTGAATGGGGCAGGAACGGCTACACCTTC.

V and J are TRBV5-1 and TRBJ1-3, with D possibly TRBD1 on 5 matching bases. From germline, CDR1 is SGHRS and CDR2 YFSETQ. V was trimmed by 0 bases and J by 0 bases, leaving 10 bases between them. CDR3 size: 16 residues. CDR3 nucleotides: TGCGCCAGCAGCTTGGGGGGCACGTTCTCTGGAAACACCATATATTTT. Translated: CASSLGGTFSGNTIYF.